These 8 T cell receptor beta chains share one sample of origin, sequenced in a study of Graves' ophthalmopathy and Graves' hyperthyroidism. RNA transcripts served as template for amplifying TCR beta CDR3 sequences. The workflow started with a first-round RT-PCR run with HTBI primers and then moved on to a second-round multiplex PCR. MiXCR, applied by TCRdb to the multiplex PCR reads, yields one record per CDR3 protein. Of around 400,000 distinct CDR3 sequences in the sample, 21% were seen once. Sequencing used peripheral blood. These receptor sequences come from a woman aged 18-29 years with stable Graves' hyperthyroidism.

This clonotype was seen many times. The chain employs TRBV28 and TRBJ2-7; the match to TRBD1 covers 12 bases. V shed 6 bases, J shed 7 bases, and the junction held 10 bases outside the gene matches. This CDR3 contains 15 residues. Germline V gene data show CDR1 as MDHEN and CDR2 as SYDVKM. CDR3 in DNA: TGTGCCAGCAGCCCACTCGGGACAGGGGGCGTTGAGCAGTACTTC. Translating it yields CASSPLGTGGVEQYF.

This clonotype came up many times. The chain has TRBV12-3 or TRBV12-4 and TRBJ1-6; D is undetermined. V lost 3 bases to trimming and J lost 9 bases, with 12 bases between them. CDR3 length equals 14 residues. This CDR3 is CASSFSGRISPLHF. CDR3 nucleotide sequence: TGTGCCAGCAGTTTCTCTGGGAGGATTTCACCCCTCCACTTT.

This clonotype has only a few counts. V is TRBV11-3 and J is TRBJ2-5, with 7 nucleotides matching TRBD2. The germline V gene has CDR1 SGHNT and CDR2 YENEEA. V trimming: 5 bases; J trimming: 5 bases; junction bases outside the gene matches: 11. The CDR3 is 15 residues long. The CDR3 reads CASSVSGNPRETQYF. CDR3 DNA sequence: TGTGCCAGCAGCGTAAGCGGGAACCCCCGGGAGACCCAGTACTTC.

Comments on this clonotype: A much larger clone differs from this one at a single base, so this may be a read error. This chain links TRBV19 with TRBJ1-1; no reliable D call. CDR1 and CDR2 from the germline V gene are LNHDA and SQIVND (reference sequence). Trimming cost V 4 bases and J 3 bases, with 6 bases left between them. The CDR3 spans 12 residues. The CDR3 DNA sequence: TGTGCCAGTAGTAAGCAGTACACTGAAGCTTTCTTT. Its protein is CASSKQYTEAFF.

This clonotype occurred many times. This chain links TRBV11-2 with TRBJ2-7; TRBD2 might be the D (5 bases). The V gene's germline CDR1 is SGHAT and CDR2 FQNNGV. V gave up 1 base and J gave up 2 bases, with 18 bases separating them. This CDR3 has 17 residues. The CDR3 sequence: CASSLVSPLDSTYEQYF. Here the CDR3 DNA reads TGTGCCAGCAGCTTAGTCAGTCCGCTGGACTCAACCTACGAGCAGTACTTC.

This chain joins TRBV6-1 and TRBJ2-7, with 9 positions matching TRBD2. The junction had 9 bases not matched to a gene; V was cut back by 8 bases and J by 4 bases. The germline V gene has CDR1 MNHNS and CDR2 SASEGT. CDR3 size: 14 residues. CDR3 in amino acids: CASAWKTSGYEQYF. DNA of the CDR3: TGTGCCAGCGCCTGGAAGACTAGCGGATACGAGCAGTACTTC.

At least ten counts were recorded for this clonotype. This chain uses TRBV5-1 with TRBJ1-1; the D gene is possibly TRBD1 (6 bases). This CDR3 contains 12 residues. CDR1 and CDR2 from the germline V gene are SGHRS and YFSETQ. Trimming removed 8 bases from V and 1 base from J, with 9 bases in between. CDR3 sequence (DNA): TGCGCCAGTGGACAGCAGAACACTGAAGCTTTCTTT. Its translation is CASGQQNTEAFF.

This clonotype was detected many times. The chain recombines TRBV20-1 with TRBJ2-7, with TRBD1 as a possible D gene (6 bases). Germline CDR1 DFQATT, CDR2 SNEGSKA (reference sequence). There are 13 residues in the CDR3. Trimming stripped 6 bases from V and 3 bases from J, with 15 bases between. The CDR3 reads CSAVKWTVYEQYF. CDR3 nucleotides: TGCAGTGCCGTAAAATGGACAGTCTACGAGCAGTACTTC.